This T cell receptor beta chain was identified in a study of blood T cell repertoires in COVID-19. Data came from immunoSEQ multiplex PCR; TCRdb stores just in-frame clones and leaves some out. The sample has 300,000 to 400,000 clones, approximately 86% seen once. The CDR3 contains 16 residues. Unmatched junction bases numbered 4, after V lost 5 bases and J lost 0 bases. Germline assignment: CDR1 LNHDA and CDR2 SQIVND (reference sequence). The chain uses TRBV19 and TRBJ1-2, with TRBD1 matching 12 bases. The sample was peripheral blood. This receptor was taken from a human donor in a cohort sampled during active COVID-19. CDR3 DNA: TGTGCCAGTAGTGGGGACAGGGGGCCACCTAACTATGGCTACACCTTC. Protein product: CASSGDRGPPNYGYTF.